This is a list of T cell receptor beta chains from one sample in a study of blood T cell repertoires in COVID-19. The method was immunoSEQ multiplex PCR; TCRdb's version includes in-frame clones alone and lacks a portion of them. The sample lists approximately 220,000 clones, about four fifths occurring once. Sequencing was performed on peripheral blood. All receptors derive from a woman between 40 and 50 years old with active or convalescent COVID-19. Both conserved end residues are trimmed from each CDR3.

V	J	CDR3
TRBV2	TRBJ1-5	ASIAGQGRNQPQH
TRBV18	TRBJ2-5	ASSQRLAGTQETQY
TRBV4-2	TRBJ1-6	ASSQVGRGNSPLH
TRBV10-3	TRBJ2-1	AIGRTSGFYEQF
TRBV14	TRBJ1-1	ASSQDLRYTEAF
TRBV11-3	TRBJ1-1	ASSLRTGNTEAF
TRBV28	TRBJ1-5	ASSLYGQGADQPQH
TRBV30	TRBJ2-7	AWRTPSVYEQY
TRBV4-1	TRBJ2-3	ATRLAGTTDTQY
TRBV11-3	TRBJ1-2	ASSLASNYGYT
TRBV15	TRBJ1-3	ATSQGARAGNTIY
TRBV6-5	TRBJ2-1	ASSSGLAGLYNEQF
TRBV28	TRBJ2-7	ASTAPGFLSYEQY
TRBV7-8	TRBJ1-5	ASSLVRGQPQH
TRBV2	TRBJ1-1	ASSPGVSRAF
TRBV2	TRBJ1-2	ASSDAGVDGYT
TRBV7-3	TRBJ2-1	ASSLTGLAGAEQF
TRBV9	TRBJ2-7	ASSPTGTGSAYEQY
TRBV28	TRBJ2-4	ASSLGGYEAKNIQY
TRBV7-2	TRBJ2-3	ASSLGVGSATQY
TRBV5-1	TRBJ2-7	ASSDDRDYEQY
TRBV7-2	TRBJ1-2	ASSSQGGFYGYT
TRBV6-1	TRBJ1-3	ASSEWRSSGNTIY
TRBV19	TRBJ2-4	ASSPGTGPLFIQY
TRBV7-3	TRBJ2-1	ASSHGGSSYNEQF
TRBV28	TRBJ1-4	ASSSQGHGNEKLF
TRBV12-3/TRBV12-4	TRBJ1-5	ASSYRGNQPQH
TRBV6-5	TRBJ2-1	ASSPGLAGVYEQF